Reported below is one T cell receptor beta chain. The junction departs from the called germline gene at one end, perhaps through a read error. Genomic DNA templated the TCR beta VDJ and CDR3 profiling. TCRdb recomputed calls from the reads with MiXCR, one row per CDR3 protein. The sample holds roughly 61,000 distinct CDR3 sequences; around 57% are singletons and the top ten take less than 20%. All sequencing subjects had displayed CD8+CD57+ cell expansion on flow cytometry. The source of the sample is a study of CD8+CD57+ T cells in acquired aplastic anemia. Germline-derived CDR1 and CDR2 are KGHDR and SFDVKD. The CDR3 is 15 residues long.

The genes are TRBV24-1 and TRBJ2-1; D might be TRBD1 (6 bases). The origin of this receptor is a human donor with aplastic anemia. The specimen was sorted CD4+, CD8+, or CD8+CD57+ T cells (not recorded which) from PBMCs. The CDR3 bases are TGTGCCACCAGTTCTACGAGGACAGCTTACAATGAACAGTTCTTC. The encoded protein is CATSSTRTAYNEQFF.